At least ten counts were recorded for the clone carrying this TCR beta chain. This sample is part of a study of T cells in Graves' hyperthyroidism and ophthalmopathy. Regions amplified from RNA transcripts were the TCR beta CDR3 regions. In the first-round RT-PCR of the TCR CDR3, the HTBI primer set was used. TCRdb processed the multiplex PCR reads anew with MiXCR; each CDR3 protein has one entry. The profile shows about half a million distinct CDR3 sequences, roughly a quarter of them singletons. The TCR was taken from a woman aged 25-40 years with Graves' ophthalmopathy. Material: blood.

CDR3 bases: TGTGCCAGCAGCCACGACAGTGGAACCTACGAGCAGTACTTC. Translating it yields CASSHDSGTYEQYF. The rearrangement links TRBV6-2 or TRBV6-3 to TRBJ2-7; D may be TRBD1 (5 bases). CDR1 and CDR2 (germline): MNHEY, SVGEGT. Trimming cost V 6 bases and J 2 bases, with 14 bases left between them. This CDR3 region has 14 residues.